Listed below are T cell receptor beta chains from one sample, sequenced in a study of T cell responses to AZD1222 COVID-19 vaccine. Libraries were prepared by immunoSEQ multiplex PCR; TCRdb keeps only in-frame clonotypes and omits some of them. Seen here are tens of thousands of clones, about 89% observed once, and the top ten hold around 10%. The sample consisted of peripheral blood, taken 28 days after the second AZD1222 dose. These receptors all stem from an adult who received the AZD1222 COVID-19 vaccine. Each CDR3 is given with its conserved first and last residue. D genes are given only for firm matches. Expanded clones get a size class; other rows say once, few or many, or leave the size out.

j_call	v_call	clone_size	d_call	cdr3_length	cdr3_nt	cdr3_aa
TRBJ1-1	TRBV24-1	NA	NA	13	TGTGCCACCAGTGACGACAGTTGGACTGAAGCTTTCTTT	CATSDDSWTEAFF
TRBJ2-3	TRBV6-1	few	NA	18	TGTGCCAGCAGTGAGAGATTGACGGGGCTTTTAAGCACAGATACGCAGTATTTT	CASSERLTGLLSTDTQYF
TRBJ2-1	TRBV18	NA	TRBD2	15	TGTGCCAGCTCACCGGCTAGCGGGGGGAGGAATGAGCAGTTCTTC	CASSPASGGRNEQFF
TRBJ2-1	TRBV7-3	NA	TRBD1	17	TGTGCCAGCAGCTTAACTTTGGGACAGGGAATCGATGGTGAGCAGTTCTTC	CASSLTLGQGIDGEQFF
TRBJ1-2	TRBV19	NA	NA	15	TGTGCCAGTAGCGAGTGGGGGCCACGTGGCTATGGCTACACCTTC	CASSEWGPRGYGYTF
TRBJ2-1	TRBV29-1	few	TRBD1	14	TGCAGCGTCTCGCACAGGGGGGATTACAATGAGCAGTTCTTC	CSVSHRGDYNEQFF
TRBJ1-3	TRBV2	NA	NA	16	TGTGCCAGCTCCCCCGCCGCAGGGGATTTTGGAAACACCATATATTTT	CASSPAAGDFGNTIYF
TRBJ2-1	TRBV5-5	NA	TRBD1	16	TGTGCCAGCAGGAGTCAGGGGGCCCTGAGAAACAATGAGCAGTTCTTC	CASRSQGALRNNEQFF
TRBJ2-6	TRBV5-1	once	NA	14	TGCGCCAGCAGCTTTGGCTCTGGGGCCAACGTCCTGACTTTC	CASSFGSGANVLTF
TRBJ2-1	TRBV15	NA	TRBD2	16	TGTGCCACCAGCAGAGGAGCGGGAGACCCTCACAATGAGCAGTTCTTC	CATSRGAGDPHNEQFF
TRBJ2-2	TRBV2	few	TRBD1	16	TGTGCCAGCAGTGATGAAAGGGGGCGAAATACCGGGGAGCTGTTTTTT	CASSDERGRNTGELFF
TRBJ1-2	TRBV29-1	once	NA	11	TGCAGCGTTGACAGGAACTATGGCTACACCTTC	CSVDRNYGYTF
TRBJ1-5	TRBV14	once	NA	14	TGTGCCAGCAGCCAAGACAAGCTAAATCAGCCCCAGCATTTT	CASSQDKLNQPQHF
TRBJ2-1	TRBV29-1	NA	NA	14	TGCAGCGTATGGGGCAGGAGTTCCTACAATGAGCAGTTCTTC	CSVWGRSSYNEQFF
TRBJ2-5	TRBV2	NA	TRBD1	12	TGTGCCGGCCGACAGGGGCTGGAGACCCAGTACTTC	CAGRQGLETQYF
TRBJ2-5	TRBV29-1	NA	NA	12	TGCAGCGTTATTACCCAGAGAGAGACCCAGTACTTC	CSVITQRETQYF
TRBJ2-3	TRBV18	NA	TRBD2	15	TGTGCCAGCTCAGTAGCGGGAAGCAGCGCAGATACGCAGTATTTT	CASSVAGSSADTQYF